This T cell receptor beta chain appears in the sequencing data of a study of post-analysis software for immune sequencing data. The wider study: Relapsing-remitting, secondary progressive and progressive-relapsing multiple sclerosis were all included among the disease courses. Findings and caveats of the study: There was significantly lower normalized Chao1 diversity in multiple sclerosis patients than in controls. Same-batch preparations were strongly co-clustered by F measure. In patients, roughly 5 TRBV segments were more frequent than in controls, with TRBV5-6, TRBV5-1 and TRBV20-1 among them.

Prepared libraries of TCR beta cDNA carried unique molecular identifiers. Some 500,000 cDNA molecules were obtained from about 0.98 to 11 million T cells. TCRdb re-analysed the PCR reads in MiXCR, keeping a single row per CDR3 protein. The repertoire has roughly 540,000 distinct CDR3 sequences, around 34% of them found once; the top ten carry 6%. As concerns this clonotype: As yet, its antigen is unknown.

The CDR3 spans 16 residues. The J segment lost 3 bases and the V segment lost 8 bases, leaving 10 bases of the junction unmatched. Germline V gene data show CDR1 as DFQATT and CDR2 as SNEGSKA (reference sequence). Sequencing was done on a sample of blood. This TCR derives from a girl aged 2-17 years with multiple sclerosis. V gene TRBV20-1 combines with J gene TRBJ2-1, with 13 bases that match TRBD2. The CDR3 loop is CSTKGLAGNIYNEQFF. CDR3 coding DNA: TGCAGTACTAAGGGACTAGCGGGGAATATCTACAATGAGCAGTTCTTC.